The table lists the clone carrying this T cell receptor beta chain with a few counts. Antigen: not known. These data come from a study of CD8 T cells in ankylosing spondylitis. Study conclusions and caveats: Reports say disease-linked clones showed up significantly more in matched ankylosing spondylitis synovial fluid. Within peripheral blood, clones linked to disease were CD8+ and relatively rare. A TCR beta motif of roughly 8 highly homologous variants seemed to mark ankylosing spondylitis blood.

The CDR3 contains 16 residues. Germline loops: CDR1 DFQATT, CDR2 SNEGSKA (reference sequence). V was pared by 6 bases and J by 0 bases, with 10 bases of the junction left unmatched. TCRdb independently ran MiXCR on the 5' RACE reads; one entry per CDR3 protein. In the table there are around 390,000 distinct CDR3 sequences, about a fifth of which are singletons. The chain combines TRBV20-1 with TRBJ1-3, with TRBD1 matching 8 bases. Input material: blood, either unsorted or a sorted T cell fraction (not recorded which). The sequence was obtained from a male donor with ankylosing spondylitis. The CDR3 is CSARGQPAYSGNTIYF. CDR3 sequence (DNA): TGCAGTGCCAGGGGGCAGCCAGCTTACTCTGGAAACACCATATATTTT.